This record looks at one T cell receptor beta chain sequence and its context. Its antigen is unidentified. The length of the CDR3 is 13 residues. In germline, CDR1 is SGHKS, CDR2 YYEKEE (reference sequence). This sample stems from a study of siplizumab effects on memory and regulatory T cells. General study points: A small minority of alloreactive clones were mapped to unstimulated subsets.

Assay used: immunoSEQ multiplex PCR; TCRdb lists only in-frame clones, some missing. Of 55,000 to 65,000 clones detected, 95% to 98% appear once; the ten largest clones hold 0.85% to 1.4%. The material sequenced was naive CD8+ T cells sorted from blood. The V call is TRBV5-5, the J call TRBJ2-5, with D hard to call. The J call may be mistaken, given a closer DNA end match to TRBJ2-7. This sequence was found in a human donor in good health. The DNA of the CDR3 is TGTGCCAGCAGCTTTAACGGCTACTACGAGCAGTACTTC. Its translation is CASSFNGYYEQYF.